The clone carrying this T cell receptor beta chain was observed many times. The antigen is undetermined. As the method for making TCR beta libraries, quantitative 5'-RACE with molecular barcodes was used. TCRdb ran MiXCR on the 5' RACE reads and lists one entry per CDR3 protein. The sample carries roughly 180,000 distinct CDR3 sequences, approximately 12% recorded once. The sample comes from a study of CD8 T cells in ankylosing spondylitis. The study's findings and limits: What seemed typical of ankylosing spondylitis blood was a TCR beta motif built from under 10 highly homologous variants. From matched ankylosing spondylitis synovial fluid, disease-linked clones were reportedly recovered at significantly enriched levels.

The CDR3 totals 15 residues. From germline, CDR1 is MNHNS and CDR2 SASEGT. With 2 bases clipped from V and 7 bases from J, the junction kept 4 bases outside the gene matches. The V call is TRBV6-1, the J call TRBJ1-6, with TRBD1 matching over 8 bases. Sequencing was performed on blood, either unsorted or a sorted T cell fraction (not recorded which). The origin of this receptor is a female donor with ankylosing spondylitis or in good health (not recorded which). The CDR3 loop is CASSELQGANSPLHF. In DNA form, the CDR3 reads TGTGCCAGCAGTGAACTTCAGGGGGCAAATTCACCCCTCCACTTT.